Described below is a single T cell receptor beta chain sequence and its context. Its antigen is still unknown. Samples were taken at baseline and on day 1 of cycles 4 and 7. The data derive from a study of OX40 agonist ivuxolimab in advanced cancers. Looking at the study overall: Cohort: approximately 79% men, mean age roughly 60, aged roughly 20 to 79. Three patients got partial responses; one had hepatocellular carcinoma and two had cutaneous melanoma.

Study findings and constraints: CD4+ T cells averaged fewer expanded clones than CD8+ T cells.

This table comes from immunoSEQ multiplex PCR, and its TCRdb copy is limited to in-frame clones, with some not included. Of 40,000 to 60,000 clones in the sample, 81% were seen once. CDR3 size: 11 residues. The chain combines TRBV12-1 with TRBJ2-7; the table's D call of TRBD1 was not tested on the DNA. TRBV12-1 is labeled a pseudogene. The TCR comes from an adult with an advanced solid tumor such as melanoma, head and neck, liver or kidney cancer. The input for sequencing was CD4+ or CD8+ T cells sorted from blood, taken in a trial of the OX40 agonist ivuxolimab. CDR3 sequence: CASNKQGCDEV. CDR3 nucleotide sequence: TGTGCCAGCAATAAACAGGGATGTGACGAGGTC.